The 10 T cell receptor beta chains below were found in one sample sequenced in a study of blood T cells in healthy people across ages. PCR was performed a second time for about 7 to 11 cycles using a sample-barcoded 5' primer and a J-beta primer mix. TCRdb re-called the 5' RACE reads with MiXCR, one entry per CDR3 protein. The sample includes about a million distinct CDR3 sequences, roughly 51% seen only once; the top ten take about 22%. The source material was blood. The receptor set was obtained from a woman aged 55 to 70 in good health.

V is TRBV12-3 or TRBV12-4 and J is TRBJ2-5; 9 positions match TRBD2. V lost 6 bases, J lost 11 bases, and 22 bases stayed unmatched. This CDR3 comprises 17 residues. CDR3 sequence: CASRMKIAGEKQNEQYF. In DNA, the CDR3 is TGTGCCAGCAGGATGAAAATAGCGGGAGAAAAACAAAATGAGCAGTACTTC.

There are a few counts of this clonotype. The rearrangement uses TRBV7-8 and TRBJ2-1; D may match TRBD1 or TRBD2 (5 bases each). V was clipped by 5 bases and J by 7 bases, with 9 bases between them. Germline CDR1 and CDR2: SGHVS and FQNEAQ. This CDR3 region has 12 residues. CDR3 region: CASSHGANEQFF. CDR3 sequence (DNA): TGTGCCAGCAGCCACGGGGCAAATGAGCAGTTCTTC.

This chain joins TRBV7-2 and TRBJ2-3; the D gene could be TRBD1 or TRBD2 (5 bases each). This CDR3 region has 17 residues. Germline CDR1 and CDR2: SGHTA and FQGNSA. Trimming shortened V by 4 bases and J by 6 bases, and 23 bases separated the two germline ends. This CDR3 reads CASSSPLRAGWDDTQYF. The CDR3 DNA is TGTGCCAGCAGCTCACCCCTTAGGGCGGGCTGGGACGATACGCAGTATTTT.

The chain combines TRBV7-6 with TRBJ1-2; 10 bases agree with TRBD1. Germline V gene data show CDR1 as SGHVS and CDR2 as FNYEAQ. J gave up 5 bases and V 3 bases, and 9 bases lay outside the gene matches. The CDR3 loop spans 16 amino acids. This CDR3 reads CASSLGTGATAYGYTF. CDR3 sequence (DNA): TGTGCCAGCAGCTTGGGGACAGGGGCAACAGCGTATGGCTACACCTTC.

This clonotype was recorded a few times. The V and J genes are TRBV6-2 or TRBV6-3 and TRBJ2-7; the D is unclear. This CDR3 contains 13 residues. V lost 4 bases, J lost 7 bases, and 14 bases lay in between. From germline, CDR1 is MNHEY and CDR2 SVGEGT. The CDR3 DNA follows: TGTGCCAGCAGTTGGGATACGACTGGGGAGCAGTACTTC. Amino acids: CASSWDTTGEQYF.

The rearrangement uses TRBV4-3 and TRBJ2-7; TRBD1 aligns across 7 bases. With the DNA end fitting TRBJ2-5 better, the J assignment may be wrong. Germline CDR1 and CDR2: LGHNA and YSLEER. This CDR3 comprises 16 residues. The DNA for the CDR3 is TGCGCCAGCAGCCAATTCCACCATGAGACAGGGGAGACCCAGTACTTC. It yields the protein CASSQFHHETGETQYF.

This clonotype was seen a handful of times. The chain has TRBV29-1 and TRBJ2-1, with 10 nucleotides matching TRBD2. V lost 1 base, J lost 9 bases, and 9 bases stayed unmatched. From germline, CDR1 is SQVTM and CDR2 ANQGSEA. The CDR3 runs 15 residues. CDR3 DNA sequence: TGCAGCGTTGAAGGGCTAGCGGGAGCCTCAAGTGAGCAGTTCTTC. This translates into CSVEGLAGASSEQFF.

The chain employs TRBV12-3 or TRBV12-4 and TRBJ1-1, with TRBD1 matching 7 bases. The CDR3 covers 15 residues. The trim removed 5 bases at V and 7 bases at J, leaving 13 bases unmatched. This CDR3 reads CASSLTGERYGEAFF. The DNA for the CDR3 is TGTGCCAGCAGTCTCACAGGGGAAAGGTATGGTGAAGCTTTCTTT.

This clonotype was seen only a few times. V and J are TRBV11-2 and TRBJ2-1, with a weak D call TRBD2 (5 bases). The J call may be faulty, since TRBJ2-7 better matches the DNA end. The CDR3 contains 15 residues. Germline loops: CDR1 SGHAT, CDR2 FQNNGV. In DNA, the CDR3 is TGTGCCAGCAGCACCCGACTAAGCTCCTACAATGAGCAGTACTTC. The encoded protein is CASSTRLSSYNEQYF.

The J gene is TRBJ2-4, the V gene TRBV7-2, with TRBD2 as a possible D gene (5 bases). Germline CDR1 reads SGHTA; CDR2 reads FQGNSA. V was clipped by 5 bases and J by 5 bases, with 16 bases between them. The length of the CDR3 is 15 residues. The CDR3 sequence: CASSLGVGFQNIQYF. In DNA, the CDR3 is TGTGCCAGCAGCCTCGGGGTGGGATTTCAAAACATTCAGTACTTC.